The clone carrying this TCR beta chain was observed at least ten times. Its antigen is undetermined. The sample originates from a study of molecular identifiers for immune sequencing clone quantification. Study conclusions and caveats: The share of molecules held by clones above 20 RNA copies was over 97% in effector cells and under 1% in naive cells.

CDR1 is SGHKS, CDR2 YYEKEE, per germline (reference sequence). V was pared by 0 bases and J by 2 bases, with 13 bases between. This CDR3 has 16 amino acids. MiXCR was run by TCRdb on the PCR reads, yielding one entry per CDR3 protein. In the table there are hundreds of thousands of distinct CDR3 sequences, roughly 25% of which are singletons. The sequence derives from a human donor in good health. Some libraries in this study had Jurkat cell RNA spiked in. This rearrangement joins TRBV5-5 to TRBJ2-3; tentative D call: TRBD2 (6 bases). Sequenced input: naive CD8+ T cells from blood, with Jurkat cell RNA spiked in. Subset of the sample: FACS-sorted CD8+CD4-CCR7+CD45RA+ naive T cells. The DNA of the CDR3 is TGTGCCAGCAGCTTGGTTGTTGCGGGGTCCACAGATACGCAGTATTTT. Amino acids: CASSLVVAGSTDTQYF.